This T cell receptor beta chain was sequenced in a study of T cells in tumors after PD-1 blockade. Study findings and constraints: Peripheral recruitment is suggested, as some novel exhausted tumor clones were in pre-treatment blood.

TCRdb's copy holds only in-frame clones and misses some; the assay was immunoSEQ multiplex PCR. This sample yields roughly 60,000 clones, of which just under 80% are seen a single time; about an eighth belongs to the top ten. On this clone: Its antigen is currently unknown.

The CDR3 is 14 residues long. The germline CDR1 and CDR2 sequences are SNHLY and FYNNEI. Trimming removed 7 bases from V and 5 bases from J; junction bases left unmatched: 10. The V call is TRBV2, the J call TRBJ1-2; the match to TRBD1 covers 7 bases. Here the sequenced sample was PBMCs, taken before anti-PD-1 treatment. This sequence originates from a human donor with basal cell carcinoma. The CDR3 coding sequence is TGTGCCAGCACCGGGACAGTTATTGCTTATGGCTACACCTTC. The encoded protein is CASTGTVIAYGYTF.